The source of this T cell receptor (beta chain) is a study of vaccination and CD4 T cells after COVID-19. As to this clonotype: The antigen is unknown.

Sequence data for DNA of cultured CD4+ T cells were generated by the Oncomine TCR Beta short-read assay. TCRdb processed the PCR reads anew with MiXCR; each CDR3 protein has one entry. The data show about 15,000 distinct CDR3 sequences, with more than 45% seen just once and about 14% held by the top ten. The treatment here: approximately nine-day PBMC culture with coronavirus spike peptide pools or control peptides (ViraFEST assay). Sequenced sample: CD4+ T cells from blood, cultured in vitro. The receptor was derived from a human donor who had recovered from COVID-19.

The CDR3 sequence is CASSPQGGGITEAFF. The DNA for the CDR3 is TGTGCCAGCAGTCCCCAGGGAGGGGGCATCACTGAAGCTTTCTTT. The chain combines TRBV11-3 with TRBJ1-1; 7 nucleotides line up with TRBD1. Germline assignment: CDR1 SGHNT and CDR2 YENEEA. The CDR3 is made up of 15 amino acids. The J segment lost 4 bases and the V segment lost 6 bases, leaving 11 bases of the junction unmatched.